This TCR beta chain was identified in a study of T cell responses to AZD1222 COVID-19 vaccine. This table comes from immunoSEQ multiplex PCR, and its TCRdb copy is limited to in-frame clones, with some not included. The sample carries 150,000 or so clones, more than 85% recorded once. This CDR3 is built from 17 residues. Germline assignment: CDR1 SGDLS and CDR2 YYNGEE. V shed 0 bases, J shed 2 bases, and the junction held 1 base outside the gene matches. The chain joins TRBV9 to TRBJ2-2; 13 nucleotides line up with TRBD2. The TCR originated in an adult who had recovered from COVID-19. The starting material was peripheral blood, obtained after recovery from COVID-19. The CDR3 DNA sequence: TGTGCCAGCAGCGTAGGGACTAGCGGGAGAAACACCGGGGAGCTGTTTTTT. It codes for CASSVGTSGRNTGELFF.